This TCR beta chain was captured in a study of shared clonotypes between healthy human individuals. General observations from the study: In contrast to clonotypes shared by all four donors, non-shared clonotypes had lower generation probabilities. Sharing across a few donors was seen in 4% to 6.5% of naive CD4 clonotypes. In having few donors, the study represented limited genetic and exposure-history diversity. Blood alone was sampled, and tissue repertoires likely differ.

Of note for this clone: The antigen remains unidentified.

Sequencing was performed with immunoSEQ multiplex PCR; in TCRdb, only in-frame clones are kept and a portion is missing. The table lists approximately 1,500,000 clones, 96% of them singletons. Deletions cut 6 bases from V and 0 bases from J, with 13 bases between. CDR1 and CDR2 (germline): SGHAT, FQNNGV. This CDR3 has 15 residues. This clonotype originated in a man aged 25-45 years in good health. The chain is built from TRBV11-2 and TRBJ2-3; tentative D call: TRBD2 (5 bases). Sequenced: naive CD4+ T cells sorted from blood. Subset indicated: CD45RA+ positively selected. CDR3: CASRFPGGSTDTQYF. Here the CDR3 DNA reads TGTGCCAGCAGGTTCCCCGGCGGGAGCACAGATACGCAGTATTTT.